These T cell receptor beta chains were read from a single sample in a study of preoperative IRX-2 immunotherapy in early breast cancer. TCRdb's copy holds only in-frame clones and misses some; the assay was immunoSEQ multiplex PCR. The table includes about 19,000 clones, approximately 86% detected once. The sequences come from lymph node tissue, collected after IRX-2 immunotherapy. All receptors derive from a human donor with breast cancer. Both conserved end residues are part of each CDR3. A D gene is named only where the DNA matches it firmly. Where a row states a size, it is once, few, many or the class of an expanded clone; other rows omit it.

. | . | TRBJ1-1 | 13 | TRBV6-8 | TGTGCCGGGGGGTTTGGGGAGAACACTGAAGCTTTCTTT | CAGGFGENTEAFF
. | few | TRBJ2-2 | 15 | TRBV15 | TGTGCCACCAGCAGAGGGGGACTTGTCACCGGGGAGCTGTTTTTT | CATSRGGLVTGELFF
TRBD2 | . | TRBJ2-3 | 15 | TRBV29-1 | TGCAGCGTTGGGATACTAGCGGGAAGAGCAGATACGCAGTATTTT | CSVGILAGRADTQYF
TRBD1 | . | TRBJ1-1 | 14 | TRBV30 | TGTGCCTGGAGTGACAGGGGGCGGATCACTGAAGCTTTCTTT | CAWSDRGRITEAFF
. | once | TRBJ1-2 | 13 | TRBV9 | TGTGCCAGCAGTGGAGGGGAGGACTATGGCTACACCTTC | CASSGGEDYGYTF
. | few | TRBJ2-3 | 15 | TRBV19 | TGTGCCAGTAGTATCGGGCAGGGGAGGACAGATACGCAGTATTTT | CASSIGQGRTDTQYF
. | . | TRBJ1-1 | 13 | TRBV6-8 | TGTGCCAGCAGTTACAATTTACAGCTTGAAGCTTTCTTT | CASSYNLQLEAFF
. | once | TRBJ1-5 | 15 | TRBV19 | TGTGCCAGTAGTATAGACTCGCCTAGCAATCAGCCCCAGCATTTT | CASSIDSPSNQPQHF
. | . | TRBJ2-3 | 15 | TRBV11-3 | TGTGCCAGCAGCTTAGGAGGAGTGGGAACAGATACGCAGTATTTT | CASSLGGVGTDTQYF
. | once | TRBJ1-2 | 15 | TRBV11-3 | TGTGCCAGCAGCACTAGGCTTAGGGCAAGCTATGGCTACACCTTC | CASSTRLRASYGYTF
. | . | TRBJ2-1 | 15 | TRBV29-1 | TGCAGCGTTGAAGACACAGGCGGAGGGAAGAATGAGCAGTTCTTC | CSVEDTGGGKNEQFF
. | . | TRBJ2-7 | 16 | TRBV11-3 | TGTGCCAGCACCCTAGAGGAGTGGGGGGCTTCCTACGAGCAGTACTTC | CASTLEEWGASYEQYF
. | . | TRBJ2-2 | 13 | TRBV30 | TGTGCCTGGAGCCCACTAAGGGCCGGGGAGCTGTTTTTT | CAWSPLRAGELFF
TRBD1 | once | TRBJ2-3 | 14 | TRBV5-1 | TGCGCCAGCAGCCGGACAGGAAGCACAGATACGCAGTATTTT | CASSRTGSTDTQYF
. | . | TRBJ2-1 | 15 | TRBV10-2 | TGCGCCAGCAGCGACCCTAGCGCCCAAAACAATGAGCAGTTCTTC | CASSDPSAQNNEQFF
TRBD2 | . | TRBJ2-1 | 12 | TRBV29-1 | TGCAGCGGGACTAGCGGGGGGGACGAGCAGTTCTTC | CSGTSGGDEQFF
. | once | TRBJ2-5 | 13 | TRBV10-2 | TGCGCCAGCAGTGGAGGGGGGAAAGAGACCCAGTACTTC | CASSGGGKETQYF
. | . | TRBJ1-5 | 14 | TRBV15 | TGTGCCACCAGCAGAGATCGGGGTCCTCAGCCCCAGCATTTT | CATSRDRGPQPQHF
TRBD2 | . | TRBJ2-1 | 14 | TRBV16 | TGTGCCAGCGCTGAGACTAGCGGGAGGTATGAGCAGTTCTTC | CASAETSGRYEQFF
. | . | TRBJ1-1 | 15 | TRBV6-8 | TGTGCCAGCAGTCCCAGAACATCCATGAACGCTGAAGCTTTCTTT | CASSPRTSMNAEAFF
. | . | TRBJ1-1 | 14 | TRBV6-8 | TGTGCCAGCAGTGGGGCTCCAGGTAACACTGAAGCTTTCTTT | CASSGAPGNTEAFF
. | . | TRBJ1-5 | 15 | TRBV5-1 | TGCGCCAGCAGCTTGGAGGCAGGGGGCAATCAGCCCCAGCATTTT | CASSLEAGGNQPQHF
. | . | TRBJ1-6 | 14 | TRBV11-3 | TGTGCCAGCAGCTTCAGGGACTCAGGATCACCCCTCCACTTT | CASSFRDSGSPLHF
TRBD2 | few | TRBJ2-3 | 13 | TRBV29-1 | TGCAGCGTAGCCAGGGACTACACAGATACGCAGTATTTT | CSVARDYTDTQYF
. | . | TRBJ2-7 | 16 | TRBV19 | TGTGCCAGTAGTAACCGCAGGACAGCTTCAAGATACGAGCAGTACTTC | CASSNRRTASRYEQYF
. | . | TRBJ1-6 | 15 | TRBV11-3 | TGTGCCAGCAGCGAACAGGGTCTCTATAATTCACCCCTCCACTTT | CASSEQGLYNSPLHF
. | . | TRBJ1-6 | 15 | TRBV14 | TGTGCCAGCAGCCTAGCAGGGGCAAGGAATTCACCCCTCCACTTT | CASSLAGARNSPLHF
. | . | TRBJ1-2 | 14 | TRBV28 | TGTGCCAGCAGTGGAGGGGCGTTCGACTATGGCTACACCTTC | CASSGGAFDYGYTF
. | . | TRBJ1-2 | 12 | TRBV6-8 | TGTGCCAGCAGGGCGGATAACTATGGCTACACCTTC | CASRADNYGYTF
. | . | TRBJ1-3 | 16 | TRBV14 | TGTGCCAGCAGCCAAGACTTGTCAGGGCCAGTCGACACCATATATTTT | CASSQDLSGPVDTIYF
. | . | TRBJ1-1 | 13 | TRBV12-5 | TGTGCCAGCAACCAGCCGGGGAACACTGAAGCTTTCTTT | CASNQPGNTEAFF
TRBD1 | . | TRBJ1-1 | 14 | TRBV11-3 | TGTGCCAGCAGCCCCGGGACAGGGATCACTGAAGCTTTCTTT | CASSPGTGITEAFF
TRBD1 | . | TRBJ2-1 | 13 | TRBV29-1 | TGCAGCGTTTGGGACAGCTCCTACAATGAGCAGTTCTTC | CSVWDSSYNEQFF
TRBD1 | . | TRBJ1-5 | 15 | TRBV6-8 | TGTGCCACCCGCCCGGACAGGGCCTCCAATCAGCCCCAGCATTTT | CATRPDRASNQPQHF
. | . | TRBJ1-2 | 14 | TRBV19 | TGTGCCAGTAGTATAATGCCGGGACCCTATGGCTACACCTTC | CASSIMPGPYGYTF
. | . | TRBJ1-2 | 14 | TRBV16 | TGTGCCAGCAGCCAATCGAGTGGTAACTATGGCTACACCTTC | CASSQSSGNYGYTF
. | . | TRBJ2-3 | 15 | TRBV7-6 | TGTGCCAGCAGCCCAATAACAGCTAGCACAGATACGCAGTATTTT | CASSPITASTDTQYF
. | . | TRBJ1-2 | 14 | TRBV6-7 | TGTGCCAGCAGTGAAGCTGGGGTTTCCTATGGCTACACCTTC | CASSEAGVSYGYTF
. | . | TRBJ2-5 | 16 | TRBV1 | TGCGCCAGCAGCCAAGGGGTTGCGGGGAGTCAAGAGACCCAGTACTTC | CASSQGVAGSQETQYF
TRBD1 | . | TRBJ2-4 | 14 | TRBV18 | TGTGCCAGCTCACCAGGTCGACAGGGAGACATTCAGTACTTC | CASSPGRQGDIQYF
. | . | TRBJ1-5 | 15 | TRBV15 | TGTGCCACCAGCAGAGGGGGAATCAGCAATCAGCCCCAGCATTTT | CATSRGGISNQPQHF
TRBD1 | . | TRBJ1-1 | 14 | TRBV19 | TGTGCCAGTAGTGCGACAGGGGGGGGAACTGAAGCTTTCTTT | CASSATGGGTEAFF
TRBD2 | . | TRBJ2-5 | 16 | TRBV12-5 | TGTGCCACCGGAGAGACTAGCGGGATCGGGGTGCAGACCCAGTACTTC | CATGETSGIGVQTQYF
. | . | TRBJ1-1 | 14 | TRBV6-8 | TGTGCCAGCAGTTACTCGAGGCCCCGGACTGAAGCTTTCTTT | CASSYSRPRTEAFF
TRBD1 | . | TRBJ2-7 | 15 | TRBV5-1 | TGCGCCAGCAGCTCTGGGGACAGGGTCCCCTACGAGCAGTACTTC | CASSSGDRVPYEQYF
TRBD2 | . | TRBJ2-5 | 17 | TRBV25-1 | TGTGCCAGCAGTGAATATCAGGCTAGCGGGGGGCAAGAGACCCAGTACTTC | CASSEYQASGGQETQYF
TRBD2 | . | TRBJ2-2 | 18 | TRBV19 | TGTGCCAGTAGTAAAGGGGGGACTAGCGGGGCTTACACCGGGGAGCTGTTTTTT | CASSKGGTSGAYTGELFF
TRBD2 | . | TRBJ2-4 | 18 | TRBV6-1 | TGTGCCAGCAGTGAAGTTGGTGGGACTAGCGGGAAGGAAAACATTCAGTACTTC | CASSEVGGTSGKENIQYF
. | . | TRBJ1-2 | 12 | TRBV4-1 | TGCGCCAGCAGCCAGACAGGCTATGGCTACACCTTC | CASSQTGYGYTF
. | . | TRBJ2-7 | 14 | TRBV19 | TGTGCCAGTACCCCTGGAGCGGACTCCTACGAGCAGTACTTC | CASTPGADSYEQYF
. | . | TRBJ1-3 | 14 | TRBV5-1 | TGCGCCAGCAGTGGGGCATCCTCTGGAAACACCATATATTTT | CASSGASSGNTIYF
TRBD1 | once | TRBJ1-1 | 15 | TRBV11-3 | TGTGCCAGCAGCTTACAGGACAGGCCAGACACTGAAGCTTTCTTT | CASSLQDRPDTEAFF
. | . | TRBJ2-5 | 14 | TRBV25-1 | TGTGCCAGCAGTGAATCAGGCTTCCAAGAGACCCAGTACTTC | CASSESGFQETQYF